These T cell receptor beta chains were read from a single sample in a study of post-analysis software for immune sequencing data. TCRdb reprocessed the PCR reads with MiXCR, giving one entry per CDR3 protein. This table holds hundreds of thousands of distinct CDR3 sequences, less than 35% found once. Sequencing input: blood. These receptor sequences come from a girl aged 5-17 years with multiple sclerosis. CDR3s include the opening cysteine and the closing phenylalanine or tryptophan. Fields, in order: D gene, clone size, J gene, V gene, CDR3 length, CDR3 protein, CDR3 DNA. D genes are given only for firm matches. The listing skips clone size in some rows; elsewhere it reads once, few, many or a size class.

d_gene: -
abundance: few
j_gene: TRBJ2-1
v_gene: TRBV24-1
len: 15
CDR3aa: CATSPPQGPYNEQFF
CDR3nt: TGTGCCACCAGTCCCCCCCAGGGGCCCTACAATGAGCAGTTCTTC

d_gene: -
abundance: few
j_gene: TRBJ1-2
v_gene: TRBV20-1
len: 14
CDR3aa: CSAQIKQGYYGYTF
CDR3nt: TGCAGTGCTCAGATAAAGCAGGGTTACTATGGCTACACCTTC

d_gene: TRBD1
abundance: -
j_gene: TRBJ1-2
v_gene: TRBV3-1
len: 16
CDR3aa: CASSQDATGLRYGYTF
CDR3nt: TGTGCCAGCAGCCAAGACGCGACAGGGCTTCGATATGGCTACACCTTC

d_gene: -
abundance: -
j_gene: TRBJ2-1
v_gene: TRBV12-3/TRBV12-4
len: 16
CDR3aa: CASSWHKGGSGGEQFF
CDR3nt: TGTGCCAGCAGTTGGCACAAGGGGGGGTCTGGGGGTGAGCAGTTCTTC

d_gene: TRBD2
abundance: -
j_gene: TRBJ2-5
v_gene: TRBV11-2
len: 15
CDR3aa: CASSLLGTSEGTQYF
CDR3nt: TGTGCCAGCAGCTTATTGGGGACTAGTGAGGGGACCCAGTACTTC

d_gene: -
abundance: many
j_gene: TRBJ2-5
v_gene: TRBV20-1
len: 14
CDR3aa: CSASDRNRFLTQYF
CDR3nt: TGCAGTGCTAGCGACAGAAACCGCTTTTTGACCCAGTACTTC

d_gene: -
abundance: -
j_gene: TRBJ2-7
v_gene: TRBV29-1
len: 12
CDR3aa: CSVVGPLYEQYF
CDR3nt: TGCAGCGTTGTGGGACCGCTTTACGAGCAGTACTTC

d_gene: -
abundance: -
j_gene: TRBJ2-3
v_gene: TRBV2
len: 15
CDR3aa: CASRYRDYYTDTQYF
CDR3nt: TGTGCCAGCAGGTACCGAGACTACTACACAGATACGCAGTATTTT

d_gene: -
abundance: few
j_gene: TRBJ1-1
v_gene: TRBV15
len: 16
CDR3aa: CATSSPGQIMNTEAFF
CDR3nt: TGTGCCACCAGCAGCCCGGGACAAATTATGAACACTGAAGCTTTCTTT

d_gene: -
abundance: few
j_gene: TRBJ1-1
v_gene: TRBV5-5
len: 15
CDR3aa: CASTQAGWVNTEAFF
CDR3nt: TGTGCCAGCACCCAGGCCGGGTGGGTGAACACTGAAGCTTTCTTT

d_gene: -
abundance: many
j_gene: TRBJ2-1
v_gene: TRBV15
len: 12
CDR3aa: CATSRDNLEQFF
CDR3nt: TGTGCCACCAGCAGAGATAACCTTGAGCAGTTCTTC

d_gene: TRBD1
abundance: few
j_gene: TRBJ2-7
v_gene: TRBV20-1
len: 13
CDR3aa: CSANRGQSYEQYF
CDR3nt: TGCAGTGCAAACAGGGGGCAATCCTACGAGCAGTACTTC

d_gene: -
abundance: many
j_gene: TRBJ2-5
v_gene: TRBV6-4
len: 14
CDR3aa: CASREADPQETQYF
CDR3nt: TGTGCCAGCAGAGAAGCGGACCCCCAAGAGACCCAGTACTTC